This TCR beta chain originates from a study of T cell repertoires in cytomegalovirus infection. Study-level background: Use of recently identified HLA-C-restricted and well-studied HLA-B-restricted CMV epitopes was part of the study.

TCRdb used MiXCR to reprocess the reads, holding one entry per CDR3 protein. Of about 770,000 distinct CDR3 sequences listed, 25% to 35% are singletons. Trimming stripped 5 bases from V and 0 bases from J, with 13 bases between. Germline-derived CDR1 and CDR2 are SGHVT and SQSDAQ. The CDR3 extends over 15 amino acids. Concerning this clonotype: Its specificity is unknown.

V usage is TRBV7-4 and J usage is TRBJ1-2, with D unclear. The receptor comes from a human donor in good health (CMV status not recorded). Some clones in this sample may be carry-over from other donors' samples. The material was cultured CD8+ T cells from PBMCs, obtained from culture after CMV antigen stimulation. CDR3 DNA sequence: TGTGCCAGCAGCAAGACCTATGAAACTAACTATGGCTACACCTTC. The encoded protein is CASSKTYETNYGYTF. The full variable domain, its missing parts supplied by reference TRBV7-4 and TRBJ1-2, is GAGVSQSPRYKVAKRGRDVALRCDSISGHVTLYWYRQTLGQGSEVLTYSQSDAQRDKSGRPSGRFSAERPERSVSTLKIQRTEQGDSAVYLCASSKTYETNYGYTFGSGTRLTVV.